The clone carrying this T cell receptor beta chain was detected a few times. Its antigen remains unknown. This entry comes from a study of identical twins. Whole-study results and caveats: In cord blood, abundant beta clonotypes had fewer insertions; memory showed no trend.

Unique molecular identifiers were present on cDNA, and template switching added a universal primer site. TCRdb reprocessed the 5' RACE reads via MiXCR and lists one record per CDR3 protein. The sample yields 250,000 or so distinct CDR3 sequences, about 8.3% seen once. These same records also appear under a second study, on yellow fever vaccine responses in identical twins.

This clonotype originated in a woman younger than 35 in good health. The source material was CD8+ T cells sorted from blood.

CDR3 protein: CSVEGTPASGESQTQYF. CDR3 sequence (DNA): TGCAGCGTTGAAGGGACCCCGGCGAGCGGGGAGTCCCAGACCCAGTACTTC. The V call is TRBV29-1, the J call TRBJ2-5; 7 bases map to TRBD2. Germline CDR1 and CDR2: SQVTM and ANQGSEA. The CDR3 runs 17 residues. The V and J ends lost 1 base and 6 bases, in that order; junction bases with no gene match: 17.